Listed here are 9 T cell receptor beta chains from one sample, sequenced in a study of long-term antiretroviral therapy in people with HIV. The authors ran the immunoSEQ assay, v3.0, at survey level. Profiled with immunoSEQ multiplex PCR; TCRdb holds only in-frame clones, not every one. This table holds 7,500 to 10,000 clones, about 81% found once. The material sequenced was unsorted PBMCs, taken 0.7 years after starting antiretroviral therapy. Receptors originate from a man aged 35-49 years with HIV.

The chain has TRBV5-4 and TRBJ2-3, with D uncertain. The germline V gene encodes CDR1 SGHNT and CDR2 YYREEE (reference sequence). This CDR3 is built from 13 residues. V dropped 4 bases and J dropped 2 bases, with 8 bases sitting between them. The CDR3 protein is CASSGTNTDTQYF. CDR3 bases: TGTGCCAGCAGCGGCACAAACACAGATACGCAGTATTTT. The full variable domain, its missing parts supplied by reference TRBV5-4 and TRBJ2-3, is ETGVTQSPTHLIKTRGQQVTLRCSSQSGHNTVSWYQQALGQGPQFIFQYYREEENGRGNFPPRFSGLQFPNYSSELNVNALELDDSALYLCASSGTNTDTQYFGPGTRLTVL.

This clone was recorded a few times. The DNA of the CDR3 is TGTGCCAGCAGACCCCTCATGAATAGTGAAAAACTGTTTTTT. As protein: CASRPLMNSEKLFF. V is TRBV27 and J is TRBJ1-4; D gene uncertain. The CDR3 loop spans 14 amino acids. From germline, CDR1 is MNHEY and CDR2 SMNVEV (reference sequence). Trimming removed 6 bases at V and 7 bases at J, with 15 bases between.

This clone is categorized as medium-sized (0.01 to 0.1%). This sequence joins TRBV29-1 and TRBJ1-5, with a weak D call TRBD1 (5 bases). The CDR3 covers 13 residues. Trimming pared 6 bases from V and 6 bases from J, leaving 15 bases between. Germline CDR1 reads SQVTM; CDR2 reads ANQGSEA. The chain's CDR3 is CSVGGGESQPQHF. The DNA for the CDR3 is TGCAGCGTGGGGGGAGGGGAATCTCAGCCCCAGCATTTT.

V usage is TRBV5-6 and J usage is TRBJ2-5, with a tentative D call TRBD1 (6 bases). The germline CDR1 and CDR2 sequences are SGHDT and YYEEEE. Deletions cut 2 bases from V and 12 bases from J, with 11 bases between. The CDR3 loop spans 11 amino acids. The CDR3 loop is CASSFRDKEYF. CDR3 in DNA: TGTGCCAGCAGCTTCCGGGACAAGGAGTACTTC.

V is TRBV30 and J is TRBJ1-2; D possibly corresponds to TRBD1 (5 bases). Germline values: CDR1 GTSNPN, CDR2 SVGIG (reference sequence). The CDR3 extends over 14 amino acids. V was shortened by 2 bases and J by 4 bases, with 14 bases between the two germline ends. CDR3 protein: CAWSIERGPYGYTF. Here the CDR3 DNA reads TGTGCCTGGAGTATTGAGAGGGGCCCCTATGGCTACACCTTC.

The CDR3 bases are TGTGCCAGCAGCTTGTCAGGAGGCTTTCCCTACGAGCAGTACTTC. It encodes CASSLSGGFPYEQYF. The rearrangement joins TRBV5-5 to TRBJ2-7; perhaps TRBD2 as D (5 bases). CDR3 length: 15 amino acids. Trimming removed 1 base from V and 2 bases from J, with 13 bases in between. CDR1 and CDR2 from the germline V gene are SGHKS and YYEKEE (reference sequence). Combining the CDR3 with reference TRBV5-5 and TRBJ2-7 gives the whole variable domain DAGVTQSPTHLIKTRGQQVTLRCSPISGHKSVSWYQQVLGQGPQFIFQYYEKEERGRGNFPDRFSARQFPNYSSELNVNALLLGDSALYLCASSLSGGFPYEQYFGPGTRLTVT.

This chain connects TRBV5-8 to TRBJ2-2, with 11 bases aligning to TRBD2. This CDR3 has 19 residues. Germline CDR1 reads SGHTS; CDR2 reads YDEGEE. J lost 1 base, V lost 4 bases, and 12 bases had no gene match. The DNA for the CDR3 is TGTGCCAGCAGCCCTCGGCGACTAGCGGGATCGCGGAACACCGGGGAGCTGTTTTTT. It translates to CASSPRRLAGSRNTGELFF. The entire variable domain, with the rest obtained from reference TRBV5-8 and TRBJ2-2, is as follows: EAGVTQSPTHLIKTRGQQATLRCSPISGHTSVYWYQQALGLGLQFLLWYDEGEERNRGNFPPRFSGRQFPNYSSELNVNALELEDSALYLCASSPRRLAGSRNTGELFFGEGSRLTVL.

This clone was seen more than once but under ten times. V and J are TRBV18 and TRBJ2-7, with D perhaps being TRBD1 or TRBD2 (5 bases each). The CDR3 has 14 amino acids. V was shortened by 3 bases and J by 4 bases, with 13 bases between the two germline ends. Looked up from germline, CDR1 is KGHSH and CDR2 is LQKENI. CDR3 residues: CASSPNRDPYEQYF. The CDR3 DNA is TGTGCCAGCTCACCGAACCGGGACCCTTACGAGCAGTACTTC.

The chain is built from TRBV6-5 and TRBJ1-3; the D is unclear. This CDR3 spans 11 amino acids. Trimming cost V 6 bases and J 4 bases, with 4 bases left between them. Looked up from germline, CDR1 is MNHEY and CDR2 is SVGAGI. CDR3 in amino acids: CASRAGNTIYF. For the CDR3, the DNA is TGTGCCAGCAGGGCAGGAAACACCATATATTTT.